Given below is one T cell receptor beta chain in context. Antigen: not known. This sample was taken from a study of T cells in Graves' hyperthyroidism and ophthalmopathy. Study-wide results and limits: In simple terms, a model built on 13 V-J features told ophthalmopathy apart from stable hyperthyroidism. Ophthalmopathy, as predicted by the model, came a median about seven months after the prediction.

No progression to ophthalmopathy during 18 months of follow-up defined stable disease. Amplification yielded TCR beta CDR3 regions, with RNA transcripts as the source. The HTBI set primed first-round TCR CDR3 RT-PCR. Via MiXCR, TCRdb re-called the multiplex PCR reads, giving one row per CDR3 protein. The top ten hold around 8.1% of the sample, which has fewer than 800,000 distinct CDR3 sequences, 16% seen once. The CDR3 is made up of 14 amino acids. Trimming took off 2 bases at V and 7 bases at J, with 12 bases between the two ends. Germline assignment: CDR1 SNHLY and CDR2 FYNNEI. Sequencing was carried out using blood. The rearrangement joins TRBV2 to TRBJ1-5; D is perhaps TRBD1 (5 bases). The TCR sequence derives from a man aged 18 to 35 with Graves' hyperthyroidism. For the CDR3, the DNA is TGTGCCAGCAGTGAAAGGCCCGGGGACCAGCCCCAGCATTTT. Its translation is CASSERPGDQPQHF.